What follows describes a single T cell receptor (beta chain). Trimming at V came to 0 bases and at J to 2 bases, leaving 10 bases not matched to a gene. Germline lookup yields CDR1 MNHEY and CDR2 SMNVEV (reference sequence). This CDR3 is built from 17 residues. This entry comes from a study of OX40 agonist ivuxolimab in advanced cancers. Study details: The eligibility criteria allowed prior anti-PD-1, anti-PD-L1 or anti-CTLA-4 therapy, and 30% to 40% had some.

Profiling relied on immunoSEQ multiplex PCR, and the TCRdb table lists in-frame clones only, not all of them. The sample includes about 70,000 clones, about four fifths seen only once; the top ten take 0.85% to 1.3%. The V call is TRBV27, the J call TRBJ2-7; 7 bases match TRBD1. The sequencing here drew on CD4+ or CD8+ T cells sorted from blood, taken in a trial of the OX40 agonist ivuxolimab. The sequence was collected from an adult with an advanced solid tumor such as melanoma, head and neck, liver or kidney cancer. The CDR3: CASSLSPTRQGTYEQYF. The CDR3 coding sequence is TGTGCCAGCAGTTTATCTCCCACCCGACAGGGTACCTACGAGCAGTACTTC.